What follows are 18 T cell receptor beta chains derived from one specimen sequenced in a study of OX40 agonist ivuxolimab in advanced cancers. Here immunoSEQ multiplex PCR was the method, and the copy in TCRdb shows in-frame clones only, minus some. The repertoire holds 80,000 to 100,000 clones, with roughly 85% as singletons. This specimen was CD4+ or CD8+ T cells sorted from blood, taken in a trial of the OX40 agonist ivuxolimab. Every receptor here comes from an adult with an advanced solid tumor such as melanoma, head and neck, liver or kidney cancer.

This rearrangement joins TRBV13 to TRBJ2-7, with D perhaps given as TRBD1 or TRBD2 (5 bases each). Germline assignment: CDR1 PRHDT and CDR2 FYEKMQ (reference sequence). This CDR3 contains 15 residues. V was shortened by 0 bases and J by 2 bases, with 11 bases between the two germline ends. The CDR3 DNA reads as TGTGCCAGCAGCTTAGGCCGGGGCAGGACCTACGAGCAGTACTTC. This translates into CASSLGRGRTYEQYF.

The V call is TRBV9, the J call TRBJ2-2; tentative D call: TRBD2 (7 bases). The CDR3 loop spans 15 amino acids. The V gene lost 2 bases and the J gene lost 6 bases, with 14 bases spanning the gap. CDR1 SGDLS and CDR2 YYNGEE come from the germline V gene. This chain's CDR3 is CASSVSGGAPGELFF. The CDR3 coding sequence is TGTGCCAGCAGCGTTAGTGGGGGGGCCCCCGGGGAGCTGTTTTTT. Drawing the rest from reference TRBV9 and TRBJ2-2, the complete variable domain is DSGVTQTPKHLITATGQRVTLRCSPRSGDLSVYWYQQSLDQGLQFLIQYYNGEERAKGNILERFSAQQFPDLHSELNLSSLELGDSALYFCASSVSGGAPGELFFGEGSRLTVL.

This chain uses TRBV6-1 with TRBJ2-3; tentative D call: TRBD2 (5 bases). This CDR3 spans 16 amino acids. CDR1 and CDR2 from the germline V gene are MNHNS and SASEGT. V was clipped by 4 bases and J by 5 bases, with 19 bases between them. The CDR3, as DNA: TGTGCCAGCAGTGCCCTGGGAATTCCCCGGGGAGATACGCAGTATTTT. Protein: CASSALGIPRGDTQYF.

This rearrangement joins TRBV7-9 to TRBJ1-3; D possibly corresponds to TRBD1 (6 bases). CDR1 and CDR2 (germline): SEHNR, FQNEAQ (reference sequence). The CDR3 totals 13 residues. V lost 5 bases to trimming and J lost 3 bases, with 8 bases between them. Here the CDR3 reads CASSRTVGNTIYF. The CDR3 bases are TGTGCCAGCAGCAGGACAGTTGGAAACACCATATATTTT.

The CDR3 DNA reads as TGTGCCAGCAGTAAGGACTCACGGAGCTCCTATAATTCACCCCTCCACTTT. Amino acid sequence: CASSKDSRSSYNSPLHF. The chain is built from TRBV28 and TRBJ1-6; D remains unclear. CDR3 length: 17 residues. In germline, CDR1 is MDHEN, CDR2 SYDVKM. The V end lost 5 bases, the J end lost 0 bases, and 14 bases lay between the germline ends.

This clone has a single count. This chain uses TRBV7-2 with TRBJ2-3; 7 positions match TRBD1. CDR3 size: 15 residues. Germline V lookup: CDR1 SGHTA, CDR2 FQGNSA. V shed 2 bases and J 8 bases; nucleotides not matched to a gene: 10. This CDR3 reads CASSLPTGLVGTQYF. Here the CDR3 DNA reads TGTGCCAGCAGCTTACCGACAGGGTTGGTGGGTACGCAGTATTTT.

This clone has a single count. The chain uses TRBV7-9 and TRBJ1-5; D gene ambiguous. CDR1 and CDR2 from the germline V gene are SEHNR and FQNEAQ (reference sequence). The CDR3 extends over 13 amino acids. V was shortened by 1 base and J by 7 bases, with 8 bases between the two germline ends. CDR3 nucleotide sequence: TGTGCCAGCAGCTTAGTGGGCGGGCAGCCCCAGCATTTT. As protein: CASSLVGGQPQHF.

V usage is TRBV14 and J usage is TRBJ2-1; possibly TRBD1 or TRBD2 for D (5 bases each). The CDR3 runs to 13 residues. The V gene lost 3 bases and the J gene lost 4 bases, with 7 bases spanning the gap. CDR1 is SGHDN and CDR2 is FVKESK in the germline V gene. CDR3 residues: CASSQGTYNEQFF. DNA for the CDR3: TGTGCCAGCAGCCAGGGGACGTACAATGAGCAGTTCTTC. Full variable domain (rest looked up from reference TRBV14 and TRBJ2-1): EAGVTQFPSHSVIEKGQTVTLRCDPISGHDNLYWYRRVMGKEIKFLLHFVKESKQDESGMPNNRFLAERTGGTYSTLKVQPAELEDSGVYFCASSQGTYNEQFFGPGTRLTVL.

This clone showed up just once. The CDR3 nucleotides are TGTGCCAGCAGCTGGGCAGAGACCCAGTACTTC. Encoded protein: CASSWAETQYF. The chain couples TRBV5-4 to TRBJ2-5; unclear D gene. The CDR3 is made up of 11 amino acids. Per germline, CDR1 SGHNT and CDR2 YYREEE (reference sequence). V was clipped by 3 bases and J by 4 bases, with 4 bases between them.

V is TRBV9 and J is TRBJ1-1; a weak D match, TRBD1 (5 bases). The CDR3 length is 14 residues. V dropped 2 bases and J dropped 0 bases, with 8 bases sitting between them. Looked up from germline, CDR1 is SGDLS and CDR2 is YYNGEE. In nucleotides, the CDR3 is TGTGCCAGCAGCGTGGGACCTCTGAACACTGAAGCTTTCTTT. Protein sequence: CASSVGPLNTEAFF. The variable domain in full, completed from reference TRBV9 and TRBJ1-1, reads DSGVTQTPKHLITATGQRVTLRCSPRSGDLSVYWYQQSLDQGLQFLIQYYNGEERAKGNILERFSAQQFPDLHSELNLSSLELGDSALYFCASSVGPLNTEAFFGQGTRLTVV.

The chain uses TRBV6-6 and TRBJ2-3, with D uncertain. This CDR3 has 13 amino acids. Germline-derived CDR1 and CDR2 are MNHNY and SVGAGI (reference sequence). Trimming cost V 2 bases and J 0 bases, with 3 bases left between them. The CDR3 loop reads CASSYGSTDTQYF. The CDR3 DNA reads as TGTGCCAGCAGTTACGGTAGCACAGATACGCAGTATTTT.

V and J are TRBV7-7 and TRBJ1-1; D uncertain. Trimming removed 8 bases at V and 8 bases at J, with 12 bases between. The length of the CDR3 is 11 residues. Per germline, CDR1 SSHAT and CDR2 FNYEAQ (reference sequence). The CDR3 DNA is TGTGCCAGCCGGGGTTTCTCGGAAGCTTTCTTT. Its translation: CASRGFSEAFF.

This clone was detected a few times. This chain joins TRBV5-1 and TRBJ2-3; D call uncertain. Germline CDR1 SGHRS, CDR2 YFSETQ. The CDR3 is 15 amino acids. Trimming took off 4 bases at V and 9 bases at J, with 21 bases between the two ends. The CDR3, as DNA: TGCGCCAGCAGCAAGGACGGACCCCACATCGGGACGCAGTATTTT. It translates to CASSKDGPHIGTQYF. The entire variable domain, with the rest obtained from reference TRBV5-1 and TRBJ2-3, is as follows: KAGVTQTPRYLIKTRGQQVTLSCSPISGHRSVSWYQQTPGQGLQFLFEYFSETQRNKGNFPGRFSGRQFSNSRSEMNVSTLELGDSALYLCASSKDGPHIGTQYFGPGTRLTVL.

As to this clone: One end of the junction does not line up with germline, which may come from a read error. The chain uses TRBV29-1 and TRBJ1-1; possibly TRBD1 for D (5 bases). The germline V gene encodes CDR1 SQVTM and CDR2 ANQGSEA. CDR3 length: 13 residues. CDR3 coding DNA: TGCAGCGTGGAAGGGCAGGGGAACACTGAAGCTTTCTTT. It specifies CSVEGQGNTEAFF.

The J gene is TRBJ2-3, the V gene TRBV2; D gene unclear. Trimming removed 6 bases from V and 7 bases from J, with 8 bases in between. Looked up from germline, CDR1 is SNHLY and CDR2 is FYNNEI. The CDR3 loop spans 11 amino acids. CDR3 region: CASRERYTQYF. In DNA, the CDR3 is TGTGCCAGCAGGGAAAGGTATACGCAGTATTTT. Full variable domain (rest looked up from reference TRBV2 and TRBJ2-3): EPEVTQTPSHQVTQMGQEVILRCVPISNHLYFYWYRQILGQKVEFLVSFYNNEISEKSEIFDDQFSVERPDGSNFTLKIRSTKLEDSAMYFCASRERYTQYFGPGTRLTVL.

J is TRBJ2-3 and V is TRBV5-1; unclear D gene. This CDR3 spans 12 amino acids. V dropped 4 bases and J dropped 7 bases, with 10 bases sitting between them. Looked up from germline, CDR1 is SGHRS and CDR2 is YFSETQ. The CDR3 reads CASSLDTNTQYF. The CDR3 DNA is TGCGCCAGCAGCCTGGATACCAATACGCAGTATTTT.

This chain joins TRBV5-1 and TRBJ1-1; D might be TRBD1 (5 bases). V shed 5 bases and J shed 11 bases, with 19 bases lying between them. Looked up from germline, CDR1 is SGHRS and CDR2 is YFSETQ. This CDR3 is 13 amino acids long. CDR3 region: CASSFPGTGSAFF. The DNA for the CDR3 is TGCGCCAGCAGTTTCCCGGGGACGGGAAGTGCTTTCTTT.

This clone has just one count. The rearrangement joins TRBV27 to TRBJ2-1; D unresolved. Germline V gene lookup returns CDR1 MNHEY and CDR2 SMNVEV (reference sequence). The CDR3 has 13 amino acids. Trimming stripped 2 bases from V and 5 bases from J, with 7 bases between. DNA for the CDR3: TGTGCCAGCAGTTTAATCAGGAACAATGAGCAGTTCTTC. Its protein product is CASSLIRNNEQFF.